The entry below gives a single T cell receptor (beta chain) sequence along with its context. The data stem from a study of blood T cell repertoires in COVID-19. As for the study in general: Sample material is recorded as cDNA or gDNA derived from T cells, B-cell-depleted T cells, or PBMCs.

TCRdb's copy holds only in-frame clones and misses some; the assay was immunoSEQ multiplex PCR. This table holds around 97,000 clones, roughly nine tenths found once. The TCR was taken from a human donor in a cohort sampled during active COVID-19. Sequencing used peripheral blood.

The CDR3 spells CASSILAGGPNEQFF. The CDR3 nucleotides read TGTGCCAGCAGCATACTAGCGGGGGGGCCCAATGAGCAGTTCTTC. V gene TRBV7-3 combines with J gene TRBJ2-1, with 13 bases fitting TRBD2. The ends lost 5 bases at V and 6 bases at J; junction bases unmatched: 4. Germline V gives CDR1 SGHTA, CDR2 FQGTGA. This CDR3 has 15 amino acids.